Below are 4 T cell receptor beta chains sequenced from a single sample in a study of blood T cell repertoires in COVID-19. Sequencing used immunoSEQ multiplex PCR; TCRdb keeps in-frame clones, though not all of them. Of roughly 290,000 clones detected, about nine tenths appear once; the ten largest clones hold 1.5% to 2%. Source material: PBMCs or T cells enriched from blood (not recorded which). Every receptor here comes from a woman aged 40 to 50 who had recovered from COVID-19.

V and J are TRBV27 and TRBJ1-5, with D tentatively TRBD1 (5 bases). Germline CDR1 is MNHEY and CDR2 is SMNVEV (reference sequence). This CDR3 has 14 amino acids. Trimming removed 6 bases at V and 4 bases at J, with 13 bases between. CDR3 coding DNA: TGTGCCAGCAGCAGATATCAGGGTAATCAGCCCCAGCATTTT. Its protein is CASSRYQGNQPQHF.

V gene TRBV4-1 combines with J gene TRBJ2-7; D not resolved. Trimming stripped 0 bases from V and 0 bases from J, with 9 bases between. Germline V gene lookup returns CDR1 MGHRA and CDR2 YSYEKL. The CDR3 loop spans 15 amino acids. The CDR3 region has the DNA TGCGCCAGCAGCCAAGATCCCAGAAGCTCCTACGAGCAGTACTTC. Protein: CASSQDPRSSYEQYF.

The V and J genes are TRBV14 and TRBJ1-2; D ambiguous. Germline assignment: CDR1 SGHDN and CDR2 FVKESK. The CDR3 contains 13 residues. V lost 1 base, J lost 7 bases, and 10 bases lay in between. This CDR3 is CASSQVVGSGYTF. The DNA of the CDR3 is TGTGCCAGCAGCCAAGTCGTCGGGAGTGGCTACACCTTC.

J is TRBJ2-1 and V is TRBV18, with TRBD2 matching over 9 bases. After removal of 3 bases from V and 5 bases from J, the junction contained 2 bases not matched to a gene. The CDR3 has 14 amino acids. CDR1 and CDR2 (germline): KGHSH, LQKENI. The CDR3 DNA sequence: TGTGCCAGCTCACCTGCGGGGGGGGACAATGAGCAGTTCTTC. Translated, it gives CASSPAGGDNEQFF.